This paragraph reports one T cell receptor beta chain. The data were obtained in a study of blood T cell repertoires in COVID-19. Study context: PBMCs, B-cell-depleted T cells, or T cells were the source of the cDNA or gDNA that made up the material.

The CDR3 totals 15 residues. From germline, CDR1 is MDHEN and CDR2 SYDVKM. Germline trimming cut 5 bases from V and 4 bases from J; bases unmatched to any gene: 7. Original methodology: Reference gene primer amplification in the assay estimated nucleated cell counts. Produced via immunoSEQ multiplex PCR; TCRdb's table is partial and in-frame only. V, J and clone size are taken as reported in that table, and D and trimming were inferred from the DNA itself. In the table there are about 210,000 clones, roughly 80% of which are singletons. Patients at the Seattle site were enrolled during active infection and followed longitudinally.

Sequenced input: peripheral blood. The gene calls are TRBV28 and TRBJ2-7; TRBD2 matches 11 bases. This clonotype was sampled from a woman in her sixties or seventies with COVID-19, enrolled during active disease. The CDR3 sequence: CASSDSTSGAYEQYF. In nucleotides, the CDR3 is TGTGCCAGCAGTGATTCGACTAGCGGGGCTTACGAGCAGTACTTC.